The clone carrying this T cell receptor (beta chain) has a count of ten or more. As yet, its antigen is unknown. MiXCR, run by TCRdb on the reads, gives a single entry per CDR3 protein. This sample has around 300,000 distinct CDR3 sequences, with roughly a fifth found just once. This sample is part of a study of T cell repertoires in cytomegalovirus infection. On the study more broadly: Both recently identified HLA-C-restricted and well-studied HLA-B-restricted CMV epitopes were used in the study. In public TCR beta signatures, there were indications of both CMV infection and matching HLA type.

Study results and caveats: HLA-C-restricted CMV-specific TCR beta clonotypes prevailed in the ex vivo response.

Germline V gene sequence: CDR1 MGHRA, CDR2 YSYEKL. Trimming took 3 bases from V and 1 from J, leaving 13 bases between them. CDR3 size: 16 residues. The material was cultured PBMCs, obtained from culture after CMV antigen stimulation. The receptor was isolated from a human donor in good health (CMV status not recorded). Some clones in this sample may be carry-over from other donors' samples. This chain joins TRBV4-1 and TRBJ1-5; D is ambiguous. The DNA for the CDR3 is TGCGCCAGCAGCCACATGGGAGGTGGGAGCAATCAGCCCCAGCATTTT. Protein: CASSHMGGGSNQPQHF.